The 30 T cell receptor beta chains listed next were all sequenced from one sample in a study of blood T cell repertoires in COVID-19. This table comes from immunoSEQ multiplex PCR, and its TCRdb copy is limited to in-frame clones, with some not included. The sample has tens of thousands of clones; around 76% are singletons. Sequences were obtained from peripheral blood. The receptors were sampled from a human donor in a cohort sampled during active COVID-19.

The table lists this clone with a few counts. This sequence joins TRBV25-1 and TRBJ2-7, with TRBD1 matching over 7 bases. Germline V gene sequence: CDR1 MGHDK, CDR2 SYGVNS. This CDR3 has 16 amino acids. Trimming took 5 bases from V and 1 from J; bases not matched to a gene: 11. The CDR3 DNA is TGTGCCAGCAGTCCACCTCCCGGGACAGCGTCCTACGAGCAGTACTTC. As protein: CASSPPPGTASYEQYF.

V gene TRBV7-2 combines with J gene TRBJ2-7, with D perhaps matching TRBD2 (6 bases). This CDR3 is built from 14 residues. The V gene lost 0 bases and the J gene lost 4 bases, with 10 bases spanning the gap. Germline lookup yields CDR1 SGHTA and CDR2 FQGNSA. This CDR3 is CASSLAGGRYEQYF. The CDR3 DNA sequence: TGTGCCAGCAGCTTAGCGGGAGGCCGTTACGAGCAGTACTTC.

V and J are TRBV2 and TRBJ1-1; 9 bases are shared with TRBD1. The CDR3 has 14 residues. Per the germline V gene, CDR1 is SNHLY and CDR2 is FYNNEI. The junction had 4 bases not matched to a gene; V was cut back by 3 bases and J by 5 bases. Written as DNA, the CDR3 is TGTGCCAGCAGTGAGAACAGGGGGCGGACTGAAGCTTTCTTT. It is translated as CASSENRGRTEAFF. Full variable domain (rest looked up from reference TRBV2 and TRBJ1-1): EPEVTQTPSHQVTQMGQEVILRCVPISNHLYFYWYRQILGQKVEFLVSFYNNEISEKSEIFDDQFSVERPDGSNFTLKIRSTKLEDSAMYFCASSENRGRTEAFFGQGTRLTVV.

The chain couples TRBV7-2 to TRBJ2-4, with TRBD1 matching 8 bases. The J segment lost 8 bases and the V segment lost 3 bases, leaving 3 bases of the junction unmatched. Germline V gene lookup returns CDR1 SGHTA and CDR2 FQGNSA. The CDR3 sequence is 13 residues long. The chain's CDR3 is CASSFETGDIQYF. The CDR3 coding sequence is TGTGCCAGCAGCTTCGAGACAGGGGACATTCAGTACTTC.

Worth noting for this clone: Other nucleotide sequences from this sample produce the same CDR3. The rearrangement uses TRBV15 and TRBJ1-2, with unresolved D. In germline, CDR1 is LNHNV, CDR2 YYDKDF (reference sequence). Trimming shortened V by 0 bases and J by 8 bases, and 7 bases separated the two germline ends. The CDR3 runs 12 residues. CDR3 in amino acids: CATSRDSGGYTF. The CDR3 DNA sequence: TGTGCCACCAGCAGAGACTCTGGCGGCTACACCTTC.

The V call is TRBV2, the J call TRBJ1-1, with TRBD1 matching 7 bases. J gave up 7 bases and V 6 bases, and 11 bases lay outside the gene matches. CDR1 is SNHLY, CDR2 FYNNEI, per germline. This CDR3 comprises 14 residues. The CDR3 DNA reads as TGTGCCAGCAGCTGGGACAGCCCCCGAGGTGAAGCTTTCTTT. The encoded protein is CASSWDSPRGEAFF.

This clone was seen only a few times. The chain recombines TRBV6-6 with TRBJ2-1, with TRBD2 matching 7 bases. The V segment lost 5 bases and the J segment 6 bases; nucleotides outside the gene matches: 4. The CDR3 is 13 residues long. From germline, CDR1 is MNHNY and CDR2 SVGAGI (reference sequence). Here the CDR3 reads CASSRLAVNEQFF. The CDR3 DNA is TGTGCCAGCAGTCGACTAGCTGTCAATGAGCAGTTCTTC.

The sample holds a few counts of this clone. The chain joins TRBV7-8 to TRBJ2-7; 8 bases agree with TRBD1. This CDR3 comprises 15 residues. Germline values: CDR1 SGHVS, CDR2 FQNEAQ. Trimming cost V 5 bases and J 4 bases; bases outside gene matches: 10. CDR3 amino acids: CASSAHQGAGYEQYF. In nucleotides, the CDR3 is TGTGCCAGCAGCGCGCACCAGGGGGCGGGTTACGAGCAGTACTTC.

This rearrangement joins TRBV19 to TRBJ2-2, with D tentatively TRBD2 (5 bases). Germline lookup yields CDR1 LNHDA and CDR2 SQIVND (reference sequence). The V gene lost 6 bases and the J gene lost 7 bases, with 15 bases spanning the gap. This CDR3 is built from 14 residues. This chain's CDR3 is CASRKVAAVGELFF. CDR3 nucleotides: TGTGCCAGTAGGAAAGTCGCAGCGGTCGGGGAGCTGTTTTTT.

This chain uses TRBV7-9 with TRBJ2-3; 8 bases fit TRBD2. Germline V gene data show CDR1 as SEHNR and CDR2 as FQNEAQ (reference sequence). V lost 7 bases to trimming and J lost 2 bases; unmatched junction nucleotides: 5. The length of the CDR3 is 14 residues. The CDR3 DNA reads as TGTGCCAGCAAGGGACTAGATGACACAGATACGCAGTATTTT. Its translation: CASKGLDDTDTQYF.

The rearrangement uses TRBV14 and TRBJ1-5; D is undetermined. The CDR3 covers 14 residues. Trimming left V 1 base short and J 2 bases short, with 6 bases between. Looked up from germline, CDR1 is SGHDN and CDR2 is FVKESK. CDR3 sequence reads: CASSQGGGNQPQHF. In nucleotides, the CDR3 is TGTGCCAGCAGCCAAGGCGGGGGCAATCAGCCCCAGCATTTT. Full variable domain (remainder filled in from reference TRBV14 and TRBJ1-5): EAGVTQFPSHSVIEKGQTVTLRCDPISGHDNLYWYRRVMGKEIKFLLHFVKESKQDESGMPNNRFLAERTGGTYSTLKVQPAELEDSGVYFCASSQGGGNQPQHFGDGTRLSIL.

This clone was seen just once. The J gene is TRBJ1-2, the V gene TRBV30, with 8 bases identical to TRBD1. The CDR3 contains 14 residues. Germline CDR1 reads GTSNPN; CDR2 reads SVGIG (reference sequence). Trimming removed 2 bases from V and 3 bases from J; junction bases left unmatched: 5. The CDR3 sequence is CAWSPGQGYYGYTF. In DNA, the CDR3 is TGTGCCTGGAGTCCCGGACAGGGATACTATGGCTACACCTTC.

J is TRBJ1-2 and V is TRBV5-3; D is unresolved. TRBV5-3 is an open reading frame, and its role is uncertain. Between the trimmed V and J ends, which lost 7 bases and 8 bases, there was a span of 6 bases. The CDR3 is 9 residues long. Here the CDR3 DNA reads TGTGCCAGACCTTTCGGCTACACCTTC. It yields the protein CARPFGYTF.

V usage is TRBV5-1 and J usage is TRBJ2-7; perhaps TRBD1 as D (6 bases). Germline V gene data show CDR1 as SGHRS and CDR2 as YFSETQ. CDR3 length equals 14 residues. V was pared by 5 bases and J by 6 bases, with 18 bases between. In DNA form, the CDR3 reads TGCGCCAGCAGATTACAGGGAGCTATAACCGAGCAGTACTTC. Amino acids: CASRLQGAITEQYF.

This clone was detected once. The V gene is TRBV6-2 or TRBV6-3, the J gene TRBJ1-5; TRBD1 aligns across 8 bases. The CDR3 is 20 amino acids. Per germline, CDR1 MNHEY and CDR2 SVGEGT. Trimming at V came to 0 bases and at J to 2 bases, leaving 15 bases not matched to a gene. Here the CDR3 reads CASSYSSGQGGALGNQPQHF. CDR3 bases: TGTGCCAGCAGTTACTCGAGCGGACAGGGAGGGGCGCTGGGCAATCAGCCCCAGCATTTT.

This clone was seen a single time. The chain joins TRBV6-1 to TRBJ2-2; D is unresolved. This CDR3 is 16 amino acids long. V lost 3 bases to trimming and J lost 4 bases, with 15 bases between them. CDR1 and CDR2 (germline): MNHNS, SASEGT. CDR3 amino acids: CASSETYGLGTGELFF. In DNA, the CDR3 is TGTGCCAGCAGTGAGACTTACGGTTTAGGCACCGGGGAGCTGTTTTTT.

The chain links TRBV9 to TRBJ1-4, with D perhaps TRBD1 (5 bases). The germline V gene has CDR1 SGDLS and CDR2 YYNGEE. The CDR3 totals 15 residues. Trimming took 0 bases from V and 6 from J, leaving 12 bases between them. CDR3 bases: TGTGCCAGCAGCGTAGCCGGGGGATTGGATGAAAAACTGTTTTTT. Translation: CASSVAGGLDEKLFF. Based on the CDR3 plus reference TRBV9 and TRBJ1-4, the full variable domain is DSGVTQTPKHLITATGQRVTLRCSPRSGDLSVYWYQQSLDQGLQFLIQYYNGEERAKGNILERFSAQQFPDLHSELNLSSLELGDSALYFCASSVAGGLDEKLFFGSGTQLSVL.

V is TRBV6-5 and J is TRBJ1-2; tentative D call: TRBD1 (5 bases). Germline assignment: CDR1 MNHEY and CDR2 SVGAGI. The CDR3 contains 15 residues. Trimming pared 4 bases from V and 8 bases from J, leaving 20 bases between. The CDR3 reads CASSSETDGSWGYTF. For the CDR3, the DNA is TGTGCCAGCAGTTCCGAGACAGATGGGTCGTGGGGCTACACCTTC.

The rearrangement links TRBV18 to TRBJ1-1, with D perhaps TRBD1 (5 bases). Per the germline V gene, CDR1 is KGHSH and CDR2 is LQKENI. Trimming cost V 3 bases and J 4 bases, with 9 bases left between them. This CDR3 has 13 residues. CDR3 loop: CASSPPDSTEAFF. The CDR3 DNA is TGTGCCAGCTCACCTCCCGACAGCACTGAAGCTTTCTTT.

J is TRBJ1-5 and V is TRBV6-5, with D hard to call. The CDR3 loop spans 14 amino acids. Germline loops: CDR1 MNHEY, CDR2 SVGAGI. V lost 6 bases and J 0 bases, leaving 9 bases between the germline ends. The CDR3 DNA reads TGTGCCAGCAGCCCCGTTAGTAGCAATCAGCCCCAGCATTTT. This gives the protein CASSPVSSNQPQHF.

The chain combines TRBV4-2 with TRBJ2-7; 12 bases agree with TRBD2. The CDR3 contains 16 residues. Trimming removed 0 bases from V and 7 bases from J; junction bases left unmatched: 7. CDR1 and CDR2 (germline): LGHNA, YNFKEQ. CDR3 in DNA: TGTGCCAGCAGCCAAGATTGGGGACTAGCGGGTGTAGAGCAGTACTTC. Amino acids: CASSQDWGLAGVEQYF.

J is TRBJ2-5 and V is TRBV2, with D possibly TRBD2 on 6 matching bases. The CDR3 consists of 14 residues. Germline loops: CDR1 SNHLY, CDR2 FYNNEI. V was trimmed by 7 bases and J by 5 bases, leaving 17 bases between them. The CDR3, as DNA: TGTGCCAGCAATAGTGGGCGGGGAGAGGAGACCCAGTACTTC. It codes for CASNSGRGEETQYF.

This clone has a handful of counts. This chain's CDR3 is CASRPDRDVEAFF. CDR3 DNA: TGTGCCAGCAGACCCGACAGGGATGTGGAAGCTTTCTTT. This chain connects TRBV7-9 to TRBJ1-1, with 7 bases lining up with TRBD1. Trimming cost V 6 bases and J 8 bases; bases outside gene matches: 9. Looked up from germline, CDR1 is SEHNR and CDR2 is FQNEAQ (reference sequence). The CDR3 is 13 amino acids. The full variable domain, its missing parts supplied by reference TRBV7-9 and TRBJ1-1, is DTGVSQNPRHKITKRGQNVTFRCDPISEHNRLYWYRQTLGQGPEFLTYFQNEAQLEKSRLLSDRFSAERPKGSFSTLEIQRTEQGDSAMYLCASRPDRDVEAFFGQGTRLTVV.

The chain uses TRBV5-1 and TRBJ2-7; weak D call: TRBD2 (6 bases). V was shortened by 1 base and J by 5 bases, with 13 bases between the two germline ends. Germline V gene sequence: CDR1 SGHRS, CDR2 YFSETQ. This CDR3 is 14 amino acids long. CDR3 sequence: CASSLFSGGDEQYF. For the CDR3, the DNA is TGCGCCAGCAGCTTGTTCTCCGGGGGAGACGAGCAGTACTTC.

This chain links TRBV19 with TRBJ2-7, with D possibly matching TRBD1 (6 bases). V lost 5 bases, J lost 6 bases, and 17 bases lay in between. The CDR3 is 14 amino acids. Germline values: CDR1 LNHDA, CDR2 SQIVND (reference sequence). The CDR3 nucleotides are TGTGCCAGTAGTGCCGGTCCCGGACAGCCCGAGCAGTACTTC. Translating it yields CASSAGPGQPEQYF.

This clone is a singleton in its sample. The chain combines TRBV27 with TRBJ2-7, with D possibly being TRBD1 (5 bases). V was trimmed by 6 bases and J by 3 bases, leaving 18 bases between them. Germline V CDR1 and CDR2: MNHEY, SMNVEV (reference sequence). The CDR3 is 15 residues long. The CDR3 loop is CASSKRWGSFYEQYF. DNA of the CDR3: TGTGCCAGCAGCAAGAGATGGGGCAGCTTCTACGAGCAGTACTTC.

V is TRBV2 and J is TRBJ1-2; perhaps TRBD1 as D (6 bases). This CDR3 spans 13 amino acids. The V gene lost 5 bases and the J gene lost 3 bases, with 10 bases spanning the gap. Germline loops: CDR1 SNHLY, CDR2 FYNNEI. The CDR3 region is CASSTQGDYGYTF. The CDR3 region has the DNA TGTGCCAGCAGTACACAGGGAGACTATGGCTACACCTTC. The full variable domain, its missing parts supplied by reference TRBV2 and TRBJ1-2, is EPEVTQTPSHQVTQMGQEVILRCVPISNHLYFYWYRQILGQKVEFLVSFYNNEISEKSEIFDDQFSVERPDGSNFTLKIRSTKLEDSAMYFCASSTQGDYGYTFGSGTRLTVV.

The chain links TRBV18 to TRBJ1-2; D is perhaps TRBD1 (5 bases). The CDR3 is 17 residues long. The germline V gene encodes CDR1 KGHSH and CDR2 LQKENI. V shed 3 bases and J shed 2 bases, with 19 bases lying between them. The CDR3 DNA reads as TGTGCCAGCTCACCCCCGAGTTTACAGGCACGGAACTATGGCTACACCTTC. This sequence encodes CASSPPSLQARNYGYTF.

The rearrangement links TRBV7-9 to TRBJ2-7; the match to TRBD1 covers 7 bases. The germline V gene has CDR1 SEHNR and CDR2 FQNEAQ (reference sequence). Losses at the gene ends were 5 bases for V and 3 bases for J; bases not matched to a gene: 16. The CDR3 runs 17 residues. CDR3 protein: CASSLGTAPLQNYEQYF. The CDR3 coding sequence is TGTGCCAGCAGCCTAGGGACAGCGCCACTACAAAACTACGAGCAGTACTTC.

V and J are TRBV6-5 and TRBJ2-3, with D possibly being TRBD1 (7 bases). The CDR3 totals 13 residues. The V and J ends lost 6 bases and 6 bases respectively, with 13 bases between them. Per germline, CDR1 MNHEY and CDR2 SVGAGI. In nucleotides, the CDR3 is TGTGCCAGCAGCAACAGGGGAGGTGATACGCAGTATTTT. Translated, it gives CASSNRGGDTQYF.